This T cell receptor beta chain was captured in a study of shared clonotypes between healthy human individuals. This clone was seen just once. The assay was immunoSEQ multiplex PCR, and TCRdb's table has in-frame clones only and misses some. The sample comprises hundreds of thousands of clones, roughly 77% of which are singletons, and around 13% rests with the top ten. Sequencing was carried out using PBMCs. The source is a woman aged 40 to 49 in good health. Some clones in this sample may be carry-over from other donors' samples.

CDR3 in amino acids: CASSLGWTGGYEQYF. As DNA, the CDR3 is TGTGCCAGCAGCTTGGGGTGGACAGGGGGCTACGAGCAGTACTTC. J is TRBJ2-7 and V is TRBV7-2; 10 bases match TRBD1. The J segment lost 3 bases and the V segment lost 3 bases, leaving 5 bases of the junction unmatched. This CDR3 has 15 residues. Germline V lookup: CDR1 SGHTA, CDR2 FQGNSA.